This T cell receptor beta chain was retrieved from a study of blood T cell repertoires in COVID-19. In the study overall: In each case, the material was cDNA or gDNA derived from T cells, B-cell-depleted T cells, or PBMCs.

In the authors' workflow: For nucleated cells, counts were estimated from reference gene primer amplification. This table comes from immunoSEQ multiplex PCR, and its TCRdb copy is limited to in-frame clones, with some not included. Clonal size and the V and J genes are those of that table, whereas D and trimming came from the DNA. Of about 55,000 clones listed, just over 90% were seen once; the top ten hold roughly 6.2%. CDR3 length equals 12 residues. In germline, CDR1 is LNHDA, CDR2 SQIVND (reference sequence). Trimming cost V 3 bases and J 4 bases, with 6 bases left between them. Input material: peripheral blood. This sequence joins TRBV19 and TRBJ1-1; no clear D. The source of this sequence is a middle-aged man with acute or convalescent COVID-19. CDR3 nucleotide sequence: TGTGCCAGTAGTATTGCCGGCACTGAAGCTTTCTTT. As protein: CASSIAGTEAFF.